This T cell receptor beta chain emerged from a study of OX40 agonist ivuxolimab in advanced cancers. The assay was immunoSEQ multiplex PCR, and TCRdb's table has in-frame clones only and misses some. The sample contains some 86,000 clones, 75% to 95% of which appear only once. Findings and caveats of the study: Expanded peripheral T-cell antigen specificity went undetermined. Researchers report that CD8+ T cells had, on average, more expanded clones than CD4+. At doses 0.1 to 3.0 mg/kg, CD4+ and CD8+ clones expanded.

Points on this clone: No antigen is known for it.

This CDR3 has 19 amino acids. The receptor was derived from an adult with an advanced solid tumor such as melanoma, head and neck, liver or kidney cancer. This rearrangement joins TRBV21-1 to TRBJ2-2. TRBV21-1 is classified as a pseudogene. The sample in question was CD4+ or CD8+ T cells sorted from blood, obtained in a trial of the OX40 agonist ivuxolimab. The DNA of the CDR3 is TGTGCCAGCAGCCCGATTGGACGGAGCGTGAACAAAGTCACCGGGGAGCTGTTTTTT. This sequence encodes CASSPIGRSVNKVTGELFF.